This T cell receptor beta chain was recovered during a study of cytomegalovirus exposure and HLA in healthy donors. The germline V gene has CDR1 SNHLY and CDR2 FYNNEI. The length of the CDR3 is 15 residues. Losses at the gene ends were 2 bases for V and 7 bases for J; bases not matched to a gene: 4. Whole-study results and caveats: A later analysis appeared to link common viral pathogens to several of the most significant clusters.

PCR amplification relied on 60 Vbeta primers (plus 13 Jbeta primers). TCRdb keeps only in-frame clones here, not all; method: immunoSEQ multiplex PCR. This sample has roughly 150,000 clones, with about 79% found just once. On this clone: What it recognizes is unknown.

The source material was PBMCs. This sequence originates from a male donor in good health and CMV-seronegative. This chain uses TRBV2 with TRBJ2-2; 10 nucleotides match TRBD2. The CDR3 protein is CASSEQRGGIGELFF. In nucleotides, the CDR3 is TGTGCCAGCAGTGAACAGCGGGGGGGTATCGGGGAGCTGTTTTTT.